The next 32 T cell receptor beta chains were all read from a single sample in a study of long-term antiretroviral therapy in people with HIV. Version v3.0 of the immunoSEQ assay ran at survey level. Produced via immunoSEQ multiplex PCR; TCRdb's table is partial and in-frame only. The sample holds fewer than 30,000 clones; about 76% are singletons and the top ten take 16%. The material sequenced was unsorted PBMCs, taken at the start of antiretroviral therapy, before treatment. Receptor source: a woman aged 18-29 years with HIV.

V is TRBV7-9 and J is TRBJ1-2, with D tentatively TRBD1 (6 bases). Trimming cost V 3 bases and J 6 bases, with 17 bases left between them. This CDR3 comprises 15 residues. The V gene's germline CDR1 is SEHNR and CDR2 FQNEAQ (reference sequence). CDR3 bases: TGTGCCAGCAGCTTTTGGTCACAGGGAGGCGATGGCTACACCTTC. It yields the protein CASSFWSQGGDGYTF.

V is TRBV9 and J is TRBJ1-2; possible D gene TRBD1, 6 bases. The CDR3 is 16 amino acids. Trimming took off 0 bases at V and 6 bases at J, with 18 bases between the two ends. Germline V gene data show CDR1 as SGDLS and CDR2 as YYNGEE. CDR3 sequence reads: CASSVGGTKGEHGYTF. DNA of the CDR3: TGTGCCAGCAGCGTAGGAGGGACTAAGGGGGAACATGGCTACACCTTC.

The chain has TRBV25-1 and TRBJ2-7; D could derive from TRBD1 or TRBD2 (5 bases each). The V and J ends lost 2 bases and 2 bases respectively, with 10 bases between them. The CDR3 spans 14 residues. Germline V lookup: CDR1 MGHDK, CDR2 SYGVNS. The CDR3 DNA reads TGTGCCAGCAGTGAACGGGGCCCAACCTACGAGCAGTACTTC. Translating it yields CASSERGPTYEQYF.

The rearrangement uses TRBV27 and TRBJ1-1; D perhaps matches TRBD1 (6 bases). V lost 2 bases to trimming and J lost 5 bases, with 15 bases between them. The germline V gene has CDR1 MNHEY and CDR2 SMNVEV (reference sequence). This CDR3 is built from 15 residues. The CDR3 reads CASSLRGAPSTEAFF. The CDR3 DNA is TGTGCCAGCAGTTTAAGGGGGGCCCCGAGTACTGAAGCTTTCTTT.

In this sample, this clone turned up once. The chain is built from TRBV7-3 and TRBJ2-3; D might be TRBD2 (6 bases). Germline V gene lookup returns CDR1 SGHTA and CDR2 FQGTGA. The V and J ends lost 5 bases and 8 bases respectively, with 17 bases between them. The CDR3 has 14 residues. The CDR3: CASSPGTGGSTQYF. The CDR3 nucleotides are TGTGCCAGCAGCCCCGGGACTGGGGGAAGTACGCAGTATTTT.

This sequence joins TRBV6-5 and TRBJ1-1, with D uncertain. With 6 bases removed from V and 4 bases from J, the gap between germline ends came to 12 bases. The germline CDR1 and CDR2 sequences are MNHEY and SVGAGI. The CDR3 has 13 residues. The CDR3 region has the DNA TGTGCCAGCAGCCGAGGCGCGGGCACTGAAGCTTTCTTT. Amino acids: CASSRGAGTEAFF.

V is TRBV5-8 and J is TRBJ2-2, with TRBD2 identical over 10 bases. The V and J ends lost 1 base and 4 bases, in that order; junction bases with no gene match: 7. Germline V lookup: CDR1 SGHTS, CDR2 YDEGEE. The CDR3 extends over 17 amino acids. For the CDR3, the DNA is TGTGCCAGCAGCTTGTCCCTAGCGGGGGATATCACCGGGGAGCTGTTTTTT. It specifies CASSLSLAGDITGELFF.

The chain is built from TRBV27 and TRBJ1-2; weak D call: TRBD1 (5 bases). Germline CDR1 and CDR2: MNHEY and SMNVEV (reference sequence). V lost 1 base and J 7 bases, leaving 13 bases between the germline ends. The CDR3 has 14 residues. This chain's CDR3 is CASSLYPREGGYTF. The CDR3 DNA is TGTGCCAGCAGTTTATACCCCAGGGAGGGTGGCTACACCTTC.

The chain joins TRBV9 to TRBJ2-3; tentatively, D is TRBD1 (5 bases). Germline CDR1 and CDR2: SGDLS and YYNGEE. The CDR3 runs 15 residues. Trimming left V 0 bases short and J 1 base short, with 9 bases between. In nucleotides, the CDR3 is TGTGCCAGCAGCGTAGAGGGCAGGGGCACAGATACGCAGTATTTT. Translation gives CASSVEGRGTDTQYF.

This chain connects TRBV27 to TRBJ2-7; tentative D call: TRBD2 (5 bases). This CDR3 has 15 residues. V shed 3 bases and J shed 0 bases, with 12 bases lying between them. The germline CDR1 and CDR2 sequences are MNHEY and SMNVEV (reference sequence). This CDR3 is CASSFRAGSSYEQYF. Written as DNA, the CDR3 is TGTGCCAGCAGTTTTCGGGCGGGCAGCTCCTACGAGCAGTACTTC.

This chain links TRBV4-1 with TRBJ1-1; TRBD1 might be the D (5 bases). The V and J ends lost 4 bases and 5 bases respectively, with 14 bases between them. CDR3 size: 14 residues. Germline V gives CDR1 MGHRA, CDR2 YSYEKL. DNA of the CDR3: TGCGCCAGCAGCCCGCAGGCGGGGGGGACTGAAGCTTTCTTT. It is translated as CASSPQAGGTEAFF.

This sequence joins TRBV5-1 and TRBJ2-3; D unresolved. Germline values: CDR1 SGHRS, CDR2 YFSETQ. The V and J ends lost 4 bases and 6 bases respectively, with 12 bases between them. The CDR3 spans 13 residues. CDR3 DNA: TGCGCCAGCAGCCTGAACCCAGAGGATACGCAGTATTTT. Encoded protein: CASSLNPEDTQYF. Based on the CDR3 plus reference TRBV5-1 and TRBJ2-3, the full variable domain is KAGVTQTPRYLIKTRGQQVTLSCSPISGHRSVSWYQQTPGQGLQFLFEYFSETQRNKGNFPGRFSGRQFSNSRSEMNVSTLELGDSALYLCASSLNPEDTQYFGPGTRLTVL.

The chain carries TRBV25-1 and TRBJ2-7; D perhaps matches TRBD2 (5 bases). Between the trimmed V and J ends, which lost 1 base and 10 bases, there was a span of 23 bases. In germline, CDR1 is MGHDK, CDR2 SYGVNS. The CDR3 is 16 amino acids. In DNA, the CDR3 is TGTGCCAGCAGTGAATTGAATGTTCGGCCAGGCGGGCACCAGTACTTC. Translated, it gives CASSELNVRPGGHQYF.

The chain couples TRBV7-9 to TRBJ2-7; D is undetermined. V was cut by 1 base and J by 5 bases, with 9 bases left in between. Germline assignment: CDR1 SEHNR and CDR2 FQNEAQ (reference sequence). This CDR3 spans 13 amino acids. DNA for the CDR3: TGTGCCAGCAGCTTAGGAAGAACACACGAGCAGTACTTC. Its protein product is CASSLGRTHEQYF. The complete variable domain, with remaining parts taken from reference TRBV7-9 and TRBJ2-7, reads DTGVSQNPRHKITKRGQNVTFRCDPISEHNRLYWYRQTLGQGPEFLTYFQNEAQLEKSRLLSDRFSAERPKGSFSTLEIQRTEQGDSAMYLCASSLGRTHEQYFGPGTRLTVT.

The chain has TRBV28 and TRBJ2-3; 9 nucleotides agree with TRBD2. Trimming at V came to 4 bases and at J to 2 bases, leaving 1 base not matched to a gene. The CDR3 sequence is 14 residues long. Germline V lookup: CDR1 MDHEN, CDR2 SYDVKM. The chain's CDR3 is CASSWTSVTDTQYF. Here the CDR3 DNA reads TGTGCCAGCAGTTGGACTAGCGTCACAGATACGCAGTATTTT.

The rearrangement uses TRBV4-3 and TRBJ1-6; no clear D gene. CDR1 is LGHNA and CDR2 is YSLEER in the germline V gene. The CDR3 extends over 16 amino acids. V was shortened by 0 bases and J by 4 bases, with 10 bases between the two germline ends. CDR3 in amino acids: CASSQEAEMYNSPLHF. CDR3 DNA sequence: TGCGCCAGCAGCCAAGAGGCAGAGATGTATAATTCACCCCTCCACTTT.

The V call is TRBV5-1, the J call TRBJ2-3; TRBD2 is a possible D gene (6 bases). The length of the CDR3 is 14 residues. CDR1 and CDR2 from the germline V gene are SGHRS and YFSETQ. The V and J ends lost 0 bases and 6 bases respectively, with 11 bases between them. In DNA, the CDR3 is TGCGCCAGCAGCTTGGCGGAGGGTGGGGATACGCAGTATTTT. The encoded protein is CASSLAEGGDTQYF.

The J gene is TRBJ2-7, the V gene TRBV28, with D hard to call. The length of the CDR3 is 12 residues. Germline CDR1 MDHEN, CDR2 SYDVKM. V was shortened by 3 bases and J by 3 bases, with 6 bases between the two germline ends. CDR3 bases: TGTGCCAGCAGTTTCCTCAACTACGAGCAGTACTTC. Amino acids: CASSFLNYEQYF.

The rearrangement links TRBV9 to TRBJ1-4; D possibly corresponds to TRBD1 (5 bases). The V gene lost 0 bases and the J gene lost 7 bases, with 16 bases spanning the gap. CDR3 size: 16 residues. Germline V gives CDR1 SGDLS, CDR2 YYNGEE. CDR3 loop: CASSVGATQGREKLFF. CDR3 sequence (DNA): TGTGCCAGCAGCGTAGGGGCGACTCAGGGACGTGAAAAACTGTTTTTT.

This clone was observed a few times. This rearrangement joins TRBV6-5 to TRBJ1-2; D unresolved. The CDR3 consists of 15 residues. Germline V CDR1 and CDR2: MNHEY, SVGAGI. Trimming cost V 5 bases and J 4 bases, with 17 bases left between them. CDR3 sequence (DNA): TGTGCCAGCAGTAACAACCAAAGGACGGGCTATGGCTACACCTTC. Its translation: CASSNNQRTGYGYTF.

J is TRBJ1-1 and V is TRBV6-1, with no clear D. V lost 7 bases and J 6 bases, leaving 15 bases between the germline ends. Per germline, CDR1 MNHNS and CDR2 SASEGT. CDR3 length equals 13 residues. The CDR3 nucleotides read TGTGCCAGCAATCCGGAGGTTCGCGCTGAAGCTTTCTTT. Amino acid sequence: CASNPEVRAEAFF.

This clone was detected once. The chain couples TRBV6-5 to TRBJ1-2, with 10 bases aligning to TRBD1. V gave up 0 bases and J gave up 7 bases; unmatched junction bases: 5. CDR1 and CDR2 from the germline V gene are MNHEY and SVGAGI. The CDR3 sequence is 15 residues long. CDR3 bases: TGTGCCAGCAGTTACTCGAAAAGGACAGGGGGTGGCTACACCTTC. Translating gives CASSYSKRTGGGYTF.

This chain links TRBV28 with TRBJ2-2; 10 positions match TRBD1. The V segment lost 8 bases and the J segment 5 bases; nucleotides outside the gene matches: 5. Germline-derived CDR1 and CDR2 are MDHEN and SYDVKM. The CDR3 totals 14 residues. Here the CDR3 reads CASVTGQGTGELFF. Written as DNA, the CDR3 is TGTGCCAGCGTGACGGGACAGGGGACCGGGGAGCTGTTTTTT.

DNA of the CDR3: TGTGCCAGCAGCTTGGACAACTACGAGCAGTACTTC. Protein product: CASSLDNYEQYF. The chain carries TRBV5-4 and TRBJ2-7; D gene uncertain. The V end was cut by 0 bases, the J end by 3 bases, with 4 bases between. Germline CDR1 reads SGHNT; CDR2 reads YYREEE (reference sequence). This CDR3 spans 12 amino acids. The variable domain in full, with the rest retrieved from reference TRBV5-4 and TRBJ2-7, is ETGVTQSPTHLIKTRGQQVTLRCSSQSGHNTVSWYQQALGQGPQFIFQYYREEENGRGNFPPRFSGLQFPNYSSELNVNALELDDSALYLCASSLDNYEQYFGPGTRLTVT.

The rearrangement uses TRBV4-3 and TRBJ1-6; maybe TRBD1 (6 bases). Germline V gene data show CDR1 as LGHNA and CDR2 as YSLEER. Trimming left V 2 bases short and J 7 bases short, with 12 bases between. This CDR3 is 15 amino acids long. This CDR3 is CASSQIRTENSPLHF. The CDR3 nucleotides read TGCGCCAGCAGCCAAATCAGGACAGAAAATTCACCCCTCCACTTT.

V gene TRBV5-6 combines with J gene TRBJ2-2; D remains ambiguous. CDR1 and CDR2 (germline): SGHDT, YYEEEE. V lost 5 bases and J 4 bases, leaving 9 bases between the germline ends. The CDR3 runs to 13 residues. The CDR3 DNA follows: TGTGCCAGCAGTACGCTGGGCACCGGGGAGCTGTTTTTT. Translation gives CASSTLGTGELFF.

The genes are TRBV6-5 and TRBJ2-5; the D gene is possibly TRBD2 (6 bases). The germline gives CDR1 MNHEY, CDR2 SVGAGI. V lost 2 bases, J lost 4 bases, and 8 bases lay in between. The length of the CDR3 is 13 residues. CDR3 in amino acids: CASSYEGGETQYF. For the CDR3, the DNA is TGTGCCAGCAGTTACGAGGGAGGAGAGACCCAGTACTTC.

Regarding this clone: Relative to the germline gene, one junction end is altered; a read error may explain this. The CDR3 spells CASSLRQGNGELFF. Here the CDR3 DNA reads TGTGCTAGCAGTTTACGACAGGGGAACGGGGAGCTGTTTTTT. The chain is built from TRBV7-7 and TRBJ2-2; 8 nucleotides agree with TRBD1. Germline CDR1 and CDR2: SSHAT and FNYEAQ (reference sequence). This CDR3 is 14 amino acids long.

The chain links TRBV4-1 to TRBJ1-1; D might be TRBD1 (5 bases). The germline V and J ends were trimmed by 1 base and 5 bases, with 11 bases remaining between them. The length of the CDR3 is 14 residues. Germline lookup yields CDR1 MGHRA and CDR2 YSYEKL. CDR3 in amino acids: CASSQGGGGTEAFF. CDR3 DNA sequence: TGCGCCAGCAGCCAAGGGGGCGGGGGGACTGAAGCTTTCTTT.

This clone was recorded once. The chain has TRBV4-2 and TRBJ2-1; 8 bases fit TRBD2. CDR1 is LGHNA and CDR2 is YNFKEQ in the germline V gene. Losses at the gene ends were 1 base for V and 9 bases for J; bases not matched to a gene: 11. This CDR3 comprises 16 residues. This CDR3 is CASSQVTGTSGGEQFF. The CDR3 nucleotides read TGTGCCAGCAGCCAAGTCACCGGGACTAGTGGAGGTGAGCAGTTCTTC.

In its sample, this clone was seen once. The gene calls are TRBV7-2 and TRBJ2-3; D is unclear. Germline V gene data show CDR1 as SGHTA and CDR2 as FQGNSA. The CDR3 contains 12 residues. Trimming took 2 bases from V and 5 from J, leaving 5 bases between them. The CDR3 sequence is CASSLTGDTQYF. For the CDR3, the DNA is TGTGCCAGCAGCTTAACCGGAGATACGCAGTATTTT.

The chain joins TRBV29-1 to TRBJ1-1; D remains ambiguous. The CDR3 is 13 residues long. Between the trimmed V and J ends, which lost 4 bases and 0 bases, there was a span of 9 bases. From germline, CDR1 is SQVTM and CDR2 ANQGSEA. DNA for the CDR3: TGCAGCGTTGCAGGACTTCTGAACACTGAAGCTTTCTTT. Its protein product is CSVAGLLNTEAFF.